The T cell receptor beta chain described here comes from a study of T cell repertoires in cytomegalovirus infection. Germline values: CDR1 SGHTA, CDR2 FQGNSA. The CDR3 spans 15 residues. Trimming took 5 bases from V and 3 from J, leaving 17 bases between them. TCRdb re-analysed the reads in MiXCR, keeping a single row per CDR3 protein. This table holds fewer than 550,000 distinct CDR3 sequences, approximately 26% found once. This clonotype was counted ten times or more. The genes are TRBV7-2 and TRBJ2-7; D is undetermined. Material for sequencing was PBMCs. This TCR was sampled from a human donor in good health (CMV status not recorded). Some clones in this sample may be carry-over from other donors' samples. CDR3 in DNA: TGTGCCAGCAGCGTAACAGACACGCCGGGCTACGAGCAGTACGTC. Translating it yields CASSVTDTPGYEQYV.